These 10 T cell receptor beta chains were sequenced from one sample in a study of CD8 T cells in Susac syndrome. Reverse transcription of 0.5 to 1 ug RNA used random hexamers. TCRdb reprocessed the immunoSEQ multiplex PCR reads via MiXCR and lists one record per CDR3 protein. The data contain under 200,000 distinct CDR3 sequences, around 90% of them singletons. Sequencing was performed on CD4+ T cells from PBMCs. The source of these receptors is a human donor with Susac syndrome.

The chain combines TRBV18 with TRBJ2-1; 8 positions match TRBD1. The length of the CDR3 is 16 residues. From germline, CDR1 is KGHSH and CDR2 LQKENI. J was trimmed by 2 bases and V by 4 bases; bases with no gene match: 7. CDR3 region: CASSLTGTGPYNEQFF. In DNA, the CDR3 is TGTGCCAGCTCACTTACCGGGACAGGACCCTACAATGAGCAGTTCTTC.

Concerning this clonotype itself: One end of the junction fails to match germline, which may point to a read error. The J gene is TRBJ2-5, the V gene TRBV7-7, with 7 bases matching TRBD2. The CDR3 runs 15 residues. Germline CDR1 and CDR2: SSHAT and FNYEAQ (reference sequence). CDR3 nucleotides: TGTGCTAGCAGCCTTCGGGGGGACGACCAAGAGACCCAGTACTTC. It specifies CASSLRGDDQETQYF.

The chain links TRBV12-3 or TRBV12-4 to TRBJ2-1; 9 bases match TRBD2. The CDR3 runs 15 residues. Trimming at V came to 3 bases and at J to 4 bases, leaving 4 bases not matched to a gene. The CDR3 loop reads CASSLTSGFYNEQFF. Here the CDR3 DNA reads TGTGCCAGCAGTTTGACTAGCGGATTTTACAATGAGCAGTTCTTC.

The chain recombines TRBV6-6 with TRBJ2-7; D is possibly TRBD2 (5 bases). The germline V and J ends were trimmed by 6 bases and 3 bases, with 12 bases remaining between them. Germline values: CDR1 MNHNY, CDR2 SVGAGI (reference sequence). The CDR3 is made up of 13 amino acids. CDR3 region: CASRASQNYEQYF. The DNA for the CDR3 is TGTGCCAGCAGGGCTAGCCAAAACTACGAGCAGTACTTC.

The chain is built from TRBV21-1 and TRBJ2-2; TRBD2 reflects the table's D call only, with no check against the DNA. TRBV21-1 is a listed pseudogene. The CDR3 has 15 residues. CDR3 protein: CASSSRVFTTGELFF. CDR3 bases: TGTGCCAGCAGCTCCCGGGTCTTTACCACCGGGGAGCTGTTTTTT.

About this clonotype itself: Germline is not matched at one junction end, which may reflect a read error. The V call is TRBV20-1, the J call TRBJ1-3, with TRBD1 as a possible D gene (5 bases). The CDR3 totals 14 residues. The germline V gene encodes CDR1 DFQATT and CDR2 SNEGSKA (reference sequence). CDR3 residues: CSARPGKAGSTIYF. CDR3 nucleotides: TGCAGTGCTAGACCAGGGAAGGCTGGAAGCACCATATATTTT.

This chain joins TRBV5-1 and TRBJ1-4; no clear D gene. The germline gives CDR1 SGHRS, CDR2 YFSETQ. The CDR3 length is 15 residues. V was trimmed by 3 bases and J by 0 bases, leaving 9 bases between them. CDR3 region: CASSSREATNEKLFF. In nucleotides, the CDR3 is TGCGCCAGCAGCTCAAGGGAGGCAACTAATGAAAAACTGTTTTTT.

The rearrangement uses TRBV7-6 and TRBJ2-5, with D perhaps TRBD1 (6 bases). CDR3 size: 13 residues. Germline-derived CDR1 and CDR2 are SGHVS and FNYEAQ. The ends were cut back, 9 bases at V and 1 base at J, with 12 bases in the middle. CDR3 amino acids: CASVGQSQETQYF. The CDR3, as DNA: TGTGCCAGTGTCGGACAGTCCCAAGAGACCCAGTACTTC.

V gene TRBV6-6 combines with J gene TRBJ2-7, with 11 bases fitting TRBD2. Per germline, CDR1 MNHNY and CDR2 SVGAGI (reference sequence). J gave up 5 bases and V 5 bases, and 11 bases lay outside the gene matches. The CDR3 extends over 16 amino acids. The CDR3 sequence is CASSLGTSGRFHEQYF. For the CDR3, the DNA is TGTGCCAGCAGTCTCGGAACTAGCGGGAGATTCCACGAGCAGTACTTC.

This rearrangement joins TRBV2 to TRBJ2-4; 11 bases line up with TRBD2. Germline V CDR1 and CDR2: SNHLY, FYNNEI. The CDR3 length is 15 residues. V gave up 6 bases and J gave up 5 bases; unmatched junction bases: 6. DNA for the CDR3: TGTGCCAGCAGAAGACTAGCGGGGTCCCAAAACATTCAGTACTTC. It codes for CASRRLAGSQNIQYF.